Here is one T cell receptor (beta chain) with its context. What it binds is unknown. Method: immunoSEQ multiplex PCR; TCRdb's copy keeps in-frame clones and lacks some. The sample has about 2.2 million clones, 93% seen once. The record originates from a study of shared clonotypes between healthy human individuals. Across the study: Researchers assigned three CD4 naive, three CD4 memory, two CD8 naive and one CD8 memory plate to each donor.

Per the germline V gene, CDR1 is SGHTA and CDR2 is FQGNSA. The CDR3 is 16 residues long. V was clipped by 6 bases and J by 2 bases, with 19 bases between them. Terminally differentiated effector memory CD45RA+ cells were excluded by CCR7 positive selection of CD45RO-negative cells. General study points: The study generally estimated greater richness for naive than memory subsets.

Specimen: naive CD8+ T cells from PBMCs. J is TRBJ2-5 and V is TRBV7-2, with D perhaps TRBD2 (6 bases). This clonotype originated in a man aged 18 to 29 in good health. Some clones in this sample may be carry-over from other donors' samples. This CDR3 reads CASRALGGIAQETQYF. CDR3 sequence (DNA): TGTGCCAGCAGGGCCCTCGGGGGAATAGCTCAAGAGACCCAGTACTTC. Together with reference TRBV7-2 and TRBJ2-5, the CDR3 gives the full variable domain: GAGVSQSPSNKVTEKGKDVELRCDPISGHTALYWYRQSLGQGLEFLIYFQGNSAPDKSGLPSDRFSAERTGGSVSTLTIQRTQQEDSAVYLCASRALGGIAQETQYFGPGTRLLVL.